Below, 21 T cell receptor beta chains from the same sample are listed, as sequenced in a study of post-analysis software for immune sequencing data. Their specific antigens are unknown. Sequencing libraries made from TCR beta cDNA carried unique molecular identifiers. TCRdb reanalysed the PCR reads using MiXCR and keeps one entry per CDR3 protein. The sample shows fewer than 850,000 distinct CDR3 sequences, 25% to 30% of them seen only once. General study findings and limits: There were about 5 TRBV segments more frequent in patients than controls, and TRBV5-6, TRBV5-1 and TRBV20-1 were among them.

Sequencing was performed on blood. These receptors all stem from a girl aged 5-17 years with multiple sclerosis.

The chain uses TRBV20-1 and TRBJ2-7, with 12 bases that match TRBD2. The length of the CDR3 is 16 residues. Germline V CDR1 and CDR2: DFQATT, SNEGSKA (reference sequence). With V trimmed by 7 bases and J by 2 bases, 12 bases remained unmatched. This chain's CDR3 is CSGAQLLAGGTYEQYF. In nucleotides, the CDR3 is TGCAGTGGGGCACAGCTTCTAGCGGGGGGGACCTACGAGCAGTACTTC.

This clonotype was picked up a small number of times. V is TRBV20-1 and J is TRBJ1-4; D may be TRBD1 (6 bases). The CDR3 is 14 amino acids. V lost 3 bases to trimming and J lost 8 bases, with 16 bases between them. Germline assignment: CDR1 DFQATT and CDR2 SNEGSKA (reference sequence). The CDR3 here is CSARSGGAGEKLFF. Here the CDR3 DNA reads TGCAGTGCTAGGAGTGGGGGCGCGGGCGAAAAACTGTTTTTT.

This clonotype was picked up a small number of times. The chain carries TRBV16 and TRBJ2-7; D is ambiguous. The V end lost 4 bases, the J end lost 4 bases, and 11 bases lay between the germline ends. There are 13 residues in the CDR3. The germline V gene has CDR1 KGHSY and CDR2 FQNENV. The CDR3 reads CASSPSRSYEQYF. The CDR3 region has the DNA TGTGCCAGCAGCCCTTCAAGGTCGTACGAGCAGTACTTC.

As to this clonotype: The junction does not match germline at one end; this may be a read error. The V and J genes are TRBV7-9 and TRBJ1-5; possibly TRBD1 for D (5 bases). Germline V CDR1 and CDR2: SEHNR, FQNEAQ (reference sequence). The CDR3 is 14 residues long. The CDR3 reads CASSSEGSSQPQHF. The CDR3 nucleotides are TGTGCCAGCAGCTCTGAGGGGAGCAGTCAGCCCCAGCATTTT.

This clonotype has at least ten counts. The chain combines TRBV12-3 or TRBV12-4 with TRBJ2-3; no clear D gene. Trimming shortened V by 5 bases and J by 2 bases, and 11 bases separated the two germline ends. CDR3 length: 14 residues. CDR3 coding DNA: TGTGCCAGCAGTCCCACAGTTACCACAGATACGCAGTATTTT. Translation: CASSPTVTTDTQYF.

This chain connects TRBV4-3 to TRBJ2-7; D call uncertain. The CDR3 loop spans 15 amino acids. The V and J ends lost 0 bases and 0 bases respectively, with 9 bases between them. The germline V gene has CDR1 LGHNA and CDR2 YSLEER. The CDR3 DNA is TGCGCCAGCAGCCAAGATTGGTACACCTCCTACGAGCAGTACTTC. It encodes CASSQDWYTSYEQYF.

This clonotype was seen only a few times. J is TRBJ2-6 and V is TRBV4-2; D is undetermined. Between the trimmed V and J ends, which lost 4 bases and 0 bases, there was a span of 7 bases. Germline V gene sequence: CDR1 LGHNA, CDR2 YNFKEQ. The CDR3 has 15 residues. CDR3 coding DNA: TGTGCCAGCAGCCCGAGTAGCTCTGGGGCCAACGTCCTGACTTTC. This gives the protein CASSPSSSGANVLTF.

The rearrangement uses TRBV27 and TRBJ2-1; TRBD2 matches at 7 bases. The germline V gene has CDR1 MNHEY and CDR2 SMNVEV (reference sequence). V shed 9 bases, J shed 4 bases, and the junction held 6 bases outside the gene matches. The CDR3 contains 13 residues. CDR3 sequence (DNA): TGTGCCAGTACCTTTAGCGGGTACAATGAGCAGTTCTTC. Protein: CASTFSGYNEQFF.

This clonotype was found a few times. The gene calls are TRBV7-9 and TRBJ2-2, with D possibly matching TRBD1 (6 bases). Germline V CDR1 and CDR2: SEHNR, FQNEAQ (reference sequence). With 5 bases removed from V and 0 bases from J, the gap between germline ends came to 13 bases. This CDR3 has 16 residues. The CDR3 loop reads CASSPTPGANTGELFF. The DNA for the CDR3 is TGTGCCAGCAGCCCGACCCCAGGGGCGAACACCGGGGAGCTGTTTTTT.

The genes are TRBV7-9 and TRBJ1-4; TRBD1 agrees at 11 bases. The germline V gene has CDR1 SEHNR and CDR2 FQNEAQ (reference sequence). V dropped 5 bases and J dropped 9; count of bases not matched to a gene: 5. The CDR3 has 14 residues. In DNA form, the CDR3 reads TGTGCCAGCAGCCCCGGGACAGGGGGTAAAAAACTGTTTTTT. As protein: CASSPGTGGKKLFF.

This clonotype was seen more than once but under ten times. J is TRBJ2-3 and V is TRBV7-9, with 11 bases fitting TRBD2. The ends lost 7 bases at V and 10 bases at J; junction bases unmatched: 13. The CDR3 covers 15 residues. From germline, CDR1 is SEHNR and CDR2 FQNEAQ (reference sequence). The CDR3 region is CASTGTSGSRYSQYF. The CDR3 bases are TGTGCCAGCACCGGGACTAGCGGATCGCGATATTCGCAGTATTTT.

The chain joins TRBV3-1 to TRBJ2-1, with 12 bases aligning to TRBD2. The germline CDR1 and CDR2 sequences are LGHDT and YNNKEL (reference sequence). The junction had 16 bases not matched to a gene; V was cut back by 0 bases and J by 10 bases. CDR3 length equals 19 residues. The chain's CDR3 is CASSQDRTVTSGGRGEQFF. Written as DNA, the CDR3 is TGTGCCAGCAGCCAAGATCGGACTGTGACTAGCGGGGGTCGCGGGGAGCAGTTCTTC.

The CDR3 sequence is CASSLRAPAANTGELFF. DNA for the CDR3: TGTGCCAGCAGCTTACGGGCGCCAGCTGCGAACACCGGGGAGCTGTTTTTT. The rearrangement joins TRBV7-2 to TRBJ2-2; D unclear. Trimming pared 2 bases from V and 0 bases from J, leaving 13 bases between. Germline CDR1 is SGHTA and CDR2 is FQGNSA. The CDR3 sequence is 17 residues long.

The V call is TRBV4-1, the J call TRBJ1-2, with 8 nucleotides matching TRBD1. V shed 10 bases, J shed 2 bases, and the junction held 9 bases outside the gene matches. This CDR3 spans 14 amino acids. CDR1 MGHRA and CDR2 YSYEKL come from the germline V gene. The CDR3 reads CAIRPTGANYGYTF. The CDR3 coding sequence is TGCGCCATCAGACCGACAGGGGCAAACTATGGCTACACCTTC.

The chain uses TRBV5-1 and TRBJ2-3; the match to TRBD2 covers 9 bases. The V gene end was trimmed by 4 bases and the J gene end by 8 bases; junction bases not matched to a gene: 11. Germline lookup yields CDR1 SGHRS and CDR2 YFSETQ. The CDR3 runs 15 residues. The CDR3 DNA reads TGCGCCAGCAGCACAGACCCGGGACTAGCAGCTACGCAGTATTTT. It encodes CASSTDPGLAATQYF.

The chain couples TRBV6-6 to TRBJ2-7, with D possibly matching TRBD2 (6 bases). This CDR3 contains 13 residues. Trimming left V 0 bases short and J 5 bases short, with 8 bases between. The germline CDR1 and CDR2 sequences are MNHNY and SVGAGI (reference sequence). CDR3 DNA: TGTGCCAGCAGTTACTCGGGGGAGGACGAGCAGTACTTC. This sequence encodes CASSYSGEDEQYF.

This clonotype was counted between two and nine times. V usage is TRBV6-6 and J usage is TRBJ2-1; a possible D gene is TRBD2 (6 bases). Per the germline V gene, CDR1 is MNHNY and CDR2 is SVGAGI (reference sequence). The V end was cut by 6 bases, the J end by 2 bases, with 14 bases between. This CDR3 comprises 15 residues. This CDR3 reads CASSPPGGTYNEQFF. The CDR3 nucleotides read TGTGCCAGCAGCCCCCCCGGGGGAACCTACAATGAGCAGTTCTTC.

At least ten counts were recorded for this clonotype. V and J are TRBV12-3 or TRBV12-4 and TRBJ1-5; D remains unclear. The CDR3 covers 13 residues. V shed 3 bases and J shed 1 base, with 4 bases lying between them. The CDR3 coding sequence is TGTGCCAGCAGTTTGGGAAGCAATCAGCCCCAGCATTTT. Translating it yields CASSLGSNQPQHF.

This chain links TRBV25-1 with TRBJ2-3; D is unresolved. Looked up from germline, CDR1 is MGHDK and CDR2 is SYGVNS. Trimming stripped 6 bases from V and 0 bases from J, with 13 bases between. This CDR3 comprises 15 residues. The CDR3 region has the DNA TGTGCCAGCAGGCCCACGGGCGGCAGCACAGATACGCAGTATTTT. Translating gives CASRPTGGSTDTQYF.

This rearrangement joins TRBV6-5 to TRBJ1-1; no clear D. The CDR3 totals 15 residues. CDR1 and CDR2 (germline): MNHEY, SVGAGI. V was shortened by 2 bases and J by 4 bases, with 14 bases between the two germline ends. CDR3 sequence reads: CASSYGEGRGTEAFF. CDR3 coding DNA: TGTGCCAGCAGTTACGGTGAAGGGCGGGGCACTGAAGCTTTCTTT.

Concerning this clonotype itself: A read error may account for a junction end that differs from germline. The chain has TRBV7-9 and TRBJ1-2; maybe TRBD1 (5 bases). Germline loops: CDR1 SEHNR, CDR2 FQNEAQ (reference sequence). The CDR3 loop spans 14 amino acids. The CDR3 DNA is TGTGCCAGCAGCTTGGACGGGGGTTACTATGGCCACACCTTC. This codes for CASSLDGGYYGHTF. The full variable domain, with the rest looked up from reference TRBV7-9 and TRBJ1-2, is DTGVSQNPRHKITKRGQNVTFRCDPISEHNRLYWYRQTLGQGPEFLTYFQNEAQLEKSRLLSDRFSAERPKGSFSTLEIQRTEQGDSAMYLCASSLDGGYYGHTFGSGTRLTVV.